This TCR beta chain was found in a study of T cell clonality in common variable immunodeficiency (dated by TCRdb to the mid-2010s). The paper as a whole reports these results and caveats: Patient heterogeneity within the CVID cohort put limits on correlating repertoire features with clinical complications. TCRbeta clonality was higher in CVID subjects than in healthy controls (t-test p = 0.018), and the increase was most characteristic of about a third of subjects. It was noted by the authors that sequencing of the repertoires of T cell subpopulations would be needed to clarify the cause of the increased clonality in CVID. Even though DNA input was equal, the average per sample came to 80,000 to 100,000 unique sequences for controls compared with some 29,000 for CVID samples. Healthy controls shared more TCRbeta clones with each other than CVID subjects shared among themselves (p < 0.0001). Reportedly, TCRbeta sequences from CVID had fewer deletions and N-nucleotide insertions, and highly modified clones with 13 or more V deletions were absent from CVID.

Diagnosis of CVID followed standard criteria, namely serum IgG, IgA and/or IgM below the normal range together with specific antibody deficiency. There were around 44 subjects in the CVID group (roughly 30 male and 15 or so female), ranging in age from roughly 9 to 64 years, with a mean age of 40. Most of the CVID patients and most of the healthy controls were of Caucasian heritage. All CVID subjects had received replacement immunoglobulin therapy for at least one year at the time of study participation. When blood was collected, none of the CVID subjects were ill or on immunomodulatory or immunosuppressive medication. Heparinized peripheral whole blood samples of roughly 5 to 8 ml were obtained from each donor. Genomic DNA from adults with common variable immune deficiency (CVID) and from healthy adult controls was used for sequencing of TCRbeta CDR3 repertoires. To isolate peripheral blood mononuclear cells, diluted blood was subjected to density centrifugation over Hypaque 1077 or Ficoll-Paque. Genomic DNA was extracted from unsorted mononuclear cells by Qiagen column purification or by a centrifugation-based method.

Deletion took 8 bases off V and 6 bases off J, with a span of 22 bases between the germline ends. CDR1 and CDR2, looked up from the germline V gene (reference sequence), are SEHNR and FQNEAQ. The CDR3 goes from the cysteine to the phenylalanine over 15 residues. Shown are 36 bases from within the CDR3, in frame from base 1. This clone was observed at least ten times. The antigen this receptor binds is unknown. Read sequence stops 3 residues before the CDR3 end, and the germline J gene provides the missing end. For sequencing, equivalent amounts of genomic DNA were input from CVID and control samples. For every sample, a 60 bp segment covering the rearranged TCRbeta CDR3 region was amplified and then sequenced. The immunoSEQ assay, a bias-corrected multiplex PCR combined with high-throughput sequencing, was used to amplify TCRbeta. The paper's processing steps were these. Every unique nucleotide sequence was considered a clone and was annotated with V, D and J genes, copy number and frequency. Sequences were labeled productive if in frame, and non-productive if out of frame or containing stop codons. As previously described, clonality was computed from Shannon's entropy. Mean CDR3 Kyte-Doolittle hydropathy was derived from the predicted amino acid sequences of productive clones. The R hclust function was used to hierarchically cluster scaled V gene usage with Manhattan distance and complete linkage. To assess clone sharing by CDR3 amino acid sequence, 12 repertoires per group were resampled over 100 rounds. The repertoires were searched for 60 to 75 published EBV-specific TCRbeta sequences and about 240 published CMV-specific TCRbeta sequences. A couple of CVID samples yielding fewer than 10,000 sequences were excluded from analysis, leaving a few dozen CVID repertoires. The clones in this table, taken by TCRdb from immuneACCESS, are in-frame only. Not every clone is retained; where verified, under half of the shortfall comes from an unresolved V gene, and the cause of the rest is unknown. V and J calls and clone size follow that table, whereas D and trimming were derived from the DNA. The table shows 15,000 to 20,000 clones here, with no singletons. Over 6.5% of the sample is in the top ten clones.

The sequencing sample was made of peripheral blood mononuclear cells. The TCR originated in a human donor with common variable immunodeficiency. The chain couples TRBV7-9 to TRBJ1-2, with a weak D call of TRBD1 (5 bases match). The sequenced part of the CDR3 DNA is TGTGCCAGCGGACCGTCGACAGCGTCGGGCAATGGC. It codes for CASGPSTASGNG. The full-length CDR3 reads as CASGPSTASGNGYTF. The CDR3, completed at both ends by the reference TRBV7-9 and TRBJ1-2 genes, gives the full variable domain DTGVSQNPRHKITKRGQNVTFRCDPISEHNRLYWYRQTLGQGPEFLTYFQNEAQLEKSRLLSDRFSAERPKGSFSTLEIQRTEQGDSAMYLCASGPSTASGNGYTFGSGTRLTVV.